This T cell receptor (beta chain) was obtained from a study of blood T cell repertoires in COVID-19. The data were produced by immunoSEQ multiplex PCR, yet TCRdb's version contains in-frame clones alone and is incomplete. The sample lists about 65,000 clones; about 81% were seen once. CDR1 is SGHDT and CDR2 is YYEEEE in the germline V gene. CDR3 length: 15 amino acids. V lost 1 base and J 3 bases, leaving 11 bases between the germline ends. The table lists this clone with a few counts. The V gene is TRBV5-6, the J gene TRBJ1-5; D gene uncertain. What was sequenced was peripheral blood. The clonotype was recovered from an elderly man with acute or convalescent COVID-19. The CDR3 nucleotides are TGTGCCAGCAGCTTGCGAGCAGGCGACAATCAGCCCCAGCATTTT. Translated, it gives CASSLRAGDNQPQHF.